Each of the 10 T cell receptor beta chains below was sequenced from the same sample in a study of blood T cell repertoires in COVID-19. Profiled with immunoSEQ multiplex PCR; TCRdb holds only in-frame clones, not every one. In the table there are approximately 200,000 clones, 84% of which are singletons. Sequencing was carried out using peripheral blood. The receptors here all came from a woman over 75 with COVID-19, enrolled during active disease.

The V call is TRBV2, the J call TRBJ2-3, with D possibly being TRBD1 (6 bases). The V end lost 6 bases, the J end lost 4 bases, and 8 bases lay between the germline ends. The CDR3 has 12 residues. CDR1 is SNHLY and CDR2 is FYNNEI in the germline V gene. In DNA, the CDR3 is TGTGCCAGCAGCGGACAGTCAGATACGCAGTATTTT. Amino acids: CASSGQSDTQYF.

The chain carries TRBV7-2 and TRBJ2-1, with D possibly being TRBD2 (6 bases). V was clipped by 3 bases and J by 3 bases, with 6 bases between them. CDR3 size: 13 residues. The germline gives CDR1 SGHTA, CDR2 FQGNSA. CDR3 protein: CASSLDYYNEQFF. CDR3 in DNA: TGTGCCAGCAGCTTGGACTACTACAATGAGCAGTTCTTC.

The V gene is TRBV5-1, the J gene TRBJ2-7; 13 bases are a match to TRBD2. In germline, CDR1 is SGHRS, CDR2 YFSETQ. The CDR3 length is 15 residues. With 4 bases clipped from V and 7 bases from J, the junction kept 8 bases outside the gene matches. DNA of the CDR3: TGCGCCAGCAGCCTAGGGACTAGCGGGACGGGAGAGCAGTACTTC. Translating it yields CASSLGTSGTGEQYF.

CDR3 DNA sequence: TGCGCCAGCAGCCCGTCTAGCGGGGGGGTATCAGATACGCAGTATTTT. Residues: CASSPSSGGVSDTQYF. The V call is TRBV4-1, the J call TRBJ2-3; 12 bases line up with TRBD2. Looked up from germline, CDR1 is MGHRA and CDR2 is YSYEKL. This CDR3 has 16 residues. Trimming at V came to 4 bases and at J to 4 bases, leaving 6 bases not matched to a gene.

The chain combines TRBV28 with TRBJ2-2; 10 nucleotides match TRBD2. The CDR3 runs 16 residues. Trimming cost V 6 bases and J 4 bases; bases outside gene matches: 8. Looked up from germline, CDR1 is MDHEN and CDR2 is SYDVKM. CDR3 sequence reads: CASRPSKRGGTGELFF. CDR3 sequence (DNA): TGTGCCAGCAGGCCATCGAAGCGGGGGGGCACCGGGGAGCTGTTTTTT.

The rearrangement joins TRBV5-1 to TRBJ1-1; 11 bases agree with TRBD1. Trimming at V came to 3 bases and at J to 11 bases, leaving 9 bases not matched to a gene. The CDR3 spans 14 residues. In germline, CDR1 is SGHRS, CDR2 YFSETQ. In DNA, the CDR3 is TGCGCCAGCAGCTCGGGACAGGGGGAGGTTGGCGCTTTCTTT. This translates into CASSSGQGEVGAFF.

This chain uses TRBV28 with TRBJ1-5; 7 nucleotides match TRBD1. V lost 6 bases, J lost 2 bases, and 10 bases stayed unmatched. The CDR3 covers 16 residues. Germline CDR1 reads MDHEN; CDR2 reads SYDVKM. The CDR3 DNA follows: TGTGCCAGCAGACTTGCCGGGACAGTGGGCAATCAGCCCCAGCATTTT. This sequence encodes CASRLAGTVGNQPQHF.

This chain uses TRBV18 with TRBJ2-4; 7 nucleotides line up with TRBD1. Germline CDR1 reads KGHSH; CDR2 reads LQKENI. CDR3 length: 14 residues. Trimming cost V 5 bases and J 9 bases; bases outside gene matches: 10. CDR3 DNA sequence: TGTGCCAGCTCAGCCGGGACAGAGAAACGCATTCAGTACTTC. Residues: CASSAGTEKRIQYF.

The V call is TRBV10-3, the J call TRBJ1-2; D uncertain. The V and J ends lost 6 bases and 5 bases respectively, with 13 bases between them. The CDR3 extends over 13 amino acids. Germline V CDR1 and CDR2: ENHRY, SYGVKD. The CDR3 region has the DNA TGTGCCATCAGCGAATCCACGGAGTATGGCTACACCTTC. This sequence encodes CAISESTEYGYTF.

The J gene is TRBJ2-7, the V gene TRBV7-2, with 9 bases fitting TRBD1. The V and J ends lost 2 bases and 1 base, in that order; junction bases with no gene match: 15. The CDR3 is 19 amino acids. In germline, CDR1 is SGHTA, CDR2 FQGNSA. The CDR3 sequence is CASSLRMPGQGGTSYEQYF. For the CDR3, the DNA is TGTGCCAGCAGCTTACGTATGCCGGGACAGGGTGGAACTTCCTACGAGCAGTACTTC. Complete variable domain (other parts from reference TRBV7-2 and TRBJ2-7): GAGVSQSPSNKVTEKGKDVELRCDPISGHTALYWYRQSLGQGLEFLIYFQGNSAPDKSGLPSDRFSAERTGGSVSTLTIQRTQQEDSAVYLCASSLRMPGQGGTSYEQYFGPGTRLTVT.